The 14 T cell receptor beta chains reported below all come from one sample, sequenced in a study of chemoradiotherapy in HPV16-positive cancers. The data were produced by immunoSEQ multiplex PCR, yet TCRdb's version contains in-frame clones alone and is incomplete. The data hold roughly 9,800 clones, with roughly 86% observed a single time. The starting material was blood, obtained from a patient who underwent chemoradiotherapy. The receptors originated from a human donor with HPV-associated anogenital cancer.

The chain uses TRBV7-7 and TRBJ2-2; D uncertain. Trimming left V 3 bases short and J 4 bases short, with 6 bases between. The CDR3 contains 13 residues. The germline CDR1 and CDR2 sequences are SSHAT and FNYEAQ (reference sequence). The CDR3 DNA is TGTGCCAGCAGCTTCGGTAGCACCGGGGAGCTGTTTTTT. It codes for CASSFGSTGELFF.

The chain employs TRBV29-1 and TRBJ1-1; tentative D call: TRBD1 (5 bases). Germline CDR1 SQVTM, CDR2 ANQGSEA. Deletions cut 8 bases from V and 1 base from J, with 20 bases between. The CDR3 is made up of 15 amino acids. CDR3: CSITFSRGENTEAFF. The CDR3 coding sequence is TGCAGCATCACATTCTCGCGGGGGGAGAACACTGAAGCTTTCTTT.

The V gene is TRBV18, the J gene TRBJ2-5; 7 bases align to TRBD2. The germline CDR1 and CDR2 sequences are KGHSH and LQKENI. The V gene end was trimmed by 1 base and the J gene end by 3 bases; junction bases not matched to a gene: 2. The CDR3 is made up of 14 amino acids. In DNA form, the CDR3 reads TGTGCCAGCTCACCACAGCGGGGAGAAGAGACCCAGTACTTC. Residues: CASSPQRGEETQYF.

This CDR3 reads CASSTILAGGGEQYF. CDR3 nucleotides: TGTGCCAGCAGCACTATCCTAGCGGGGGGGGGCGAGCAGTACTTC. This sequence joins TRBV11-2 and TRBJ2-7, with 12 bases that match TRBD2. Germline CDR1 is SGHAT and CDR2 is FQNNGV. The CDR3 loop spans 15 amino acids. V shed 5 bases and J 6 bases; nucleotides not matched to a gene: 8. Combining the CDR3 with reference TRBV11-2 and TRBJ2-7 gives the whole variable domain EAGVAQSPRYKIIEKRQSVAFWCNPISGHATLYWYQQILGQGPKLLIQFQNNGVVDDSQLPKDRFSAERLKGVDSTLKIQPAKLEDSAVYLCASSTILAGGGEQYFGPGTRLTVT.

V is TRBV5-5 and J is TRBJ1-1, with D perhaps matching TRBD1 (5 bases). Trimming stripped 1 base from V and 0 bases from J, with 22 bases between. This CDR3 comprises 19 residues. Germline loops: CDR1 SGHKS, CDR2 YYEKEE (reference sequence). The CDR3 reads CASSLSSQRRGAMNTEAFF. As DNA, the CDR3 is TGTGCCAGCAGCTTGAGTAGCCAGAGACGGGGCGCGATGAACACTGAAGCTTTCTTT.

The chain has TRBV11-3 and TRBJ2-7; the match to TRBD1 covers 8 bases. V was clipped by 5 bases and J by 0 bases; unmatched bases: 3. The germline CDR1 and CDR2 sequences are SGHNT and YENEEA. There are 14 residues in the CDR3. The CDR3 DNA is TGTGCCAGCAGCCGGGACAGGAGCTCCTACGAGCAGTACTTC. This codes for CASSRDRSSYEQYF.

As DNA, the CDR3 is TGTGCCAGCAGCTCAACCGGGACACCTCAAGAGACCCAGTACTTC. Residues: CASSSTGTPQETQYF. V usage is TRBV7-7 and J usage is TRBJ2-5; TRBD1 is a possible D gene (6 bases). With 4 bases removed from V and 2 bases from J, the gap between germline ends came to 14 bases. Germline assignment: CDR1 SSHAT and CDR2 FNYEAQ (reference sequence). The CDR3 extends over 15 amino acids.

The chain links TRBV9 to TRBJ1-2; D perhaps matches TRBD1 (5 bases). Germline assignment: CDR1 SGDLS and CDR2 YYNGEE. The CDR3 is made up of 15 amino acids. The V and J ends lost 0 bases and 8 bases respectively, with 17 bases between them. Here the CDR3 DNA reads TGTGCCAGCAGCGTAGAAGCCGGGACCACCGAGGGCTACACCTTC. Protein: CASSVEAGTTEGYTF.

The gene calls are TRBV7-2 and TRBJ2-3; 10 bases align to TRBD2. Per germline, CDR1 SGHTA and CDR2 FQGNSA. The CDR3 is made up of 15 amino acids. Trimming at V came to 0 bases and at J to 6 bases, leaving 3 bases not matched to a gene. CDR3 in amino acids: CASSLAAGGPDTQYF. In DNA form, the CDR3 reads TGTGCCAGCAGCTTAGCAGCGGGGGGGCCGGATACGCAGTATTTT.

The rearrangement uses TRBV10-1 and TRBJ2-7; either TRBD1 or TRBD2 may supply D (5 bases each). This CDR3 comprises 13 residues. The ends were cut back, 0 bases at V and 6 bases at J, with 9 bases in the middle. Germline assignment: CDR1 WNHNN and CDR2 SYGVQD (reference sequence). CDR3 sequence reads: CASSESLRGEQYF. As DNA, the CDR3 is TGCGCCAGCAGTGAGTCGTTGAGGGGCGAGCAGTACTTC.

The V call is TRBV6-5, the J call TRBJ2-5; a possible D gene is TRBD2 (6 bases). The CDR3 spans 14 residues. Germline V gene sequence: CDR1 MNHEY, CDR2 SVGAGI. Trimming pared 6 bases from V and 6 bases from J, leaving 17 bases between. CDR3 sequence: CASSTLAGLQTQYF. The DNA for the CDR3 is TGTGCCAGCAGCACCTTGGCGGGGTTACAGACCCAGTACTTC.

CDR3 nucleotide sequence: TGTGCCAGCAGGGACAACAGGGCCTATAATTCACCCCTCCACTTT. Translation: CASRDNRAYNSPLHF. The chain has TRBV6-1 and TRBJ1-6; maybe TRBD1 (6 bases). Per germline, CDR1 MNHNS and CDR2 SASEGT. CDR3 length: 15 residues. Trimming pared 6 bases from V and 2 bases from J, leaving 11 bases between.

CDR3 region: CASSPRLAGTSSLYEQYF. The CDR3 nucleotides read TGTGCCAGCTCACCCCGACTAGCGGGGACATCTTCCCTCTACGAGCAGTACTTC. The J gene is TRBJ2-7, the V gene TRBV18; 11 bases fit TRBD2. The CDR3 has 18 residues. J lost 3 bases, V lost 3 bases, and 13 bases had no gene match. Germline V gene data show CDR1 as KGHSH and CDR2 as LQKENI.

The V and J genes are TRBV19 and TRBJ1-2; D uncertain. This CDR3 comprises 12 residues. Germline V gene data show CDR1 as LNHDA and CDR2 as SQIVND (reference sequence). The germline V and J ends were trimmed by 8 bases and 4 bases, with 11 bases remaining between them. CDR3 DNA: TGTGCCAGTTGGTGGTCTACCTATGGCTACACCTTC. The encoded protein is CASWWSTYGYTF.